A selection of T cell receptor beta chains follows, all from one sample in a study of T cell responses to AZD1222 COVID-19 vaccine. The protocol was immunoSEQ multiplex PCR, while the TCRdb copy is restricted to in-frame clones and leaves out a portion. Here the sample spans about 110,000 clones, roughly nine tenths being singletons. The specimen comprised peripheral blood, sampled on day 0 of MenACWY control vaccination. Receptor source: an adult in good health. The CDR3 runs from the conserved cysteine through the conserved F or W. A D gene is named only where the DNA matches it firmly. Rows give clone size only sometimes, using once, few, many, or a class for an expanded clone.

D,V,size,J,CDR3,DNA
NA,TRBV9,once,TRBJ2-7,CASSLRDLGYEQYF,TGTGCCAGCAGCTTAAGGGATCTGGGCTACGAGCAGTACTTC
TRBD1,TRBV18,NA,TRBJ1-3,CASSPGQLNTIYF,TGTGCCAGCTCACCGGGACAGTTGAACACCATATATTTT
NA,TRBV7-8,NA,TRBJ1-5,CASSSDPFNQPQHF,TGTGCCAGCAGCTCGGACCCGTTCAATCAGCCCCAGCATTTT
TRBD1,TRBV5-4,NA,TRBJ1-6,CASSLLGGDPPLHF,TGTGCCAGCAGCTTGTTAGGGGGCGATCCACCCCTCCACTTT
TRBD1,TRBV6-1,few,TRBJ1-3,CASSAGQFLRRSGNTIYF,TGTGCCAGCAGTGCGGGACAGTTTCTCCGTCGCTCTGGAAACACCATATATTTT
NA,TRBV13,NA,TRBJ2-2,CASSDAPTITGELFF,TGTGCCAGCAGCGACGCCCCCACTATCACCGGGGAGCTGTTTTTT
NA,TRBV29-1,few,TRBJ2-1,CSVVWVNEQFF,TGCAGCGTTGTATGGGTCAATGAGCAGTTCTTC
TRBD2,TRBV27,NA,TRBJ2-7,CASTKGLSYYEQYF,TGTGCCAGCACCAAGGGACTATCCTACTACGAGCAGTACTTC
TRBD1,TRBV7-2,NA,TRBJ1-4,CASSASGGHEKLFF,TGTGCCAGCAGCGCCTCAGGGGGGCATGAAAAACTGTTTTTT
NA,TRBV20-1,NA,TRBJ1-2,CSASVRAGGYGYTF,TGCAGTGCTAGTGTTAGGGCAGGTGGCTATGGCTACACCTTC
TRBD1,TRBV30,once,TRBJ2-7,CAWSGEGWARGRVYEQYF,TGTGCCTGGAGTGGTGAGGGTTGGGCCAGGGGGCGAGTTTACGAGCAGTACTTC
NA,TRBV4-1,NA,TRBJ1-1,CASSQEGQNRAEAFF,TGCGCCAGCAGCCAAGAAGGGCAGAATAGGGCTGAAGCTTTCTTT
NA,TRBV5-1,NA,TRBJ1-1,CASSLVGRGVTEAFF,TGCGCCAGCAGCTTGGTAGGCAGGGGAGTCACTGAAGCTTTCTTT